The 21 T cell receptor beta chains given below trace back to one sample, sequenced in a study of blood T cell repertoires in COVID-19. Sequencing used immunoSEQ multiplex PCR; TCRdb keeps in-frame clones, though not all of them. The sample carries some 200,000 clones, under 90% recorded once. Sequenced: peripheral blood. The receptors here all came from a woman older than 75 with COVID-19, enrolled during active disease.

The chain employs TRBV5-6 and TRBJ1-6; TRBD1 might be the D (5 bases). Germline V gene sequence: CDR1 SGHDT, CDR2 YYEEEE. V dropped 3 bases and J dropped 7 bases, with 17 bases sitting between them. This CDR3 has 16 residues. In DNA, the CDR3 is TGTGCCAGCAGCTGGGGCCCCTCGGGGGTCAATTCACCCCTCCACTTT. Translated: CASSWGPSGVNSPLHF. Based on the CDR3 plus reference TRBV5-6 and TRBJ1-6, the full variable domain is DAGVTQSPTHLIKTRGQQVTLRCSPKSGHDTVSWYQQALGQGPQFIFQYYEEEERQRGNFPDRFSGHQFPNYSSELNVNALLLGDSALYLCASSWGPSGVNSPLHFGNGTRLTVT.

The V call is TRBV28, the J call TRBJ1-5, with D possibly TRBD1 on 6 matching bases. Trimming pared 7 bases from V and 1 base from J, leaving 8 bases between. The CDR3 runs to 13 residues. Germline CDR1 and CDR2: MDHEN and SYDVKM. This CDR3 reads CASKRGSNQPQHF. CDR3 sequence (DNA): TGTGCCAGCAAAAGGGGGAGCAATCAGCCCCAGCATTTT.

The chain employs TRBV19 and TRBJ1-1; the D is unclear. Trimming stripped 1 base from V and 0 bases from J, with 18 bases between. This CDR3 comprises 18 residues. CDR1 and CDR2 (germline): LNHDA, SQIVND (reference sequence). CDR3 sequence reads: CASSIVPGIEGLNTEAFF. For the CDR3, the DNA is TGTGCCAGTAGTATAGTTCCCGGTATAGAGGGTTTGAACACTGAAGCTTTCTTT.

The chain carries TRBV10-1 and TRBJ1-5; D possibly corresponds to TRBD1 (5 bases). V lost 2 bases to trimming and J lost 2 bases, with 10 bases between them. CDR3 length equals 15 residues. The germline V gene encodes CDR1 WNHNN and CDR2 SYGVQD (reference sequence). For the CDR3, the DNA is TGCGCCAGCAGTGAGACGGTAGGGGGCAATCAGCCCCAGCATTTT. Its protein product is CASSETVGGNQPQHF.

The chain joins TRBV5-4 to TRBJ1-3; possible D gene TRBD1, 5 bases. The germline V gene encodes CDR1 SGHNT and CDR2 YYREEE (reference sequence). V was cut by 2 bases and J by 4 bases, with 13 bases left in between. The CDR3 length is 15 residues. The CDR3 protein is CASSLGAVYGNTIYF. The CDR3 nucleotides read TGTGCCAGCAGCTTAGGGGCCGTCTACGGAAACACCATATATTTT.

The chain is built from TRBV20-1 and TRBJ1-6, with D tentatively TRBD1 (6 bases). The CDR3 contains 14 residues. Germline values: CDR1 DFQATT, CDR2 SNEGSKA (reference sequence). V was clipped by 3 bases and J by 7 bases, with 13 bases between them. The CDR3 loop reads CSASLDRLNSPLHF. As DNA, the CDR3 is TGCAGTGCTAGTCTCGACAGGCTAAATTCACCCCTCCACTTT.

The CDR3 DNA is TGCGCCAGCAGCTTGACTAGCGGGGGGGCCGGTACCGGGGAGCTGTTTTTT. Translated: CASSLTSGGAGTGELFF. The rearrangement joins TRBV5-1 to TRBJ2-2; 13 bases agree with TRBD2. CDR1 SGHRS and CDR2 YFSETQ come from the germline V gene. This CDR3 spans 17 amino acids. Losses at the gene ends were 1 base for V and 5 bases for J; bases not matched to a gene: 5.

This clone appeared a few times. Other DNA sequences in this specimen translate into the identical CDR3. The chain recombines TRBV5-1 with TRBJ1-5, with 9 bases that match TRBD1. The CDR3 totals 15 residues. From germline, CDR1 is SGHRS and CDR2 YFSETQ. V dropped 0 bases and J dropped 7; count of bases not matched to a gene: 5. CDR3 bases: TGCGCCAGCAGCTTGGGGGACAGGGAGGAGCAGCCCCAGCATTTT. This translates into CASSLGDREEQPQHF.

The chain recombines TRBV14 with TRBJ1-6; D not certain. The CDR3 runs 17 residues. Trimming took off 5 bases at V and 7 bases at J, with 21 bases between the two ends. CDR1 is SGHDN and CDR2 is FVKESK in the germline V gene. The CDR3 loop is CASSSPRGSQENSPLHF. CDR3 coding DNA: TGTGCCAGCAGCTCACCAAGAGGCTCCCAAGAAAATTCACCCCTCCACTTT.

The chain is built from TRBV5-1 and TRBJ1-1; D uncertain. V was cut by 2 bases and J by 1 base, with 9 bases left in between. The CDR3 runs to 14 residues. Germline CDR1 SGHRS, CDR2 YFSETQ. The CDR3 reads CASSFQVRNTEAFF. The CDR3 DNA is TGCGCCAGCAGCTTTCAAGTGAGGAACACTGAAGCTTTCTTT. The variable domain in full, with the rest retrieved from reference TRBV5-1 and TRBJ1-1, is KAGVTQTPRYLIKTRGQQVTLSCSPISGHRSVSWYQQTPGQGLQFLFEYFSETQRNKGNFPGRFSGRQFSNSRSEMNVSTLELGDSALYLCASSFQVRNTEAFFGQGTRLTVV.

This chain uses TRBV10-3 with TRBJ2-7; 7 positions agree with TRBD2. The CDR3 is made up of 14 amino acids. Per the germline V gene, CDR1 is ENHRY and CDR2 is SYGVKD. The trim removed 3 bases at V and 5 bases at J, leaving 7 bases unmatched. The CDR3 loop reads CAISEAGRPHEQYV. Written as DNA, the CDR3 is TGTGCCATCAGTGAAGCGGGACGTCCCCACGAGCAGTACGTC.

On this clone: Because the CDR3 is missing its conserved closing phenylalanine or tryptophan, this is likely a read error. The limits of the CDR3 on the DNA are not certain, so only TCRdb's listed CDR3 is given. The chain uses TRBV3-1 (or the pseudogene TRBV3-2) and TRBJ2-7; TRBD2 reflects the table's D call only, with no check against the DNA. The CDR3 length equals 14 residues, ends included. Germline values: CDR1 LGHDT, CDR2 YNNKEL (reference sequence). CDR3 sequence reads: CASSLRGTSGGPAL.

This chain uses TRBV5-4 with TRBJ1-1; 12 bases match TRBD1. CDR1 and CDR2 (germline): SGHNT, YYREEE (reference sequence). The CDR3 totals 15 residues. Losses at the gene ends were 3 bases for V and 9 bases for J; bases not matched to a gene: 9. CDR3 loop: CASSSPGQGAWKAFF. For the CDR3, the DNA is TGTGCCAGCAGCTCTCCGGGACAGGGGGCTTGGAAAGCTTTCTTT.

The chain employs TRBV6-5 and TRBJ1-4; 7 bases line up with TRBD1. The germline gives CDR1 MNHEY, CDR2 SVGAGI. The CDR3 contains 13 residues. J lost 7 bases, V lost 6 bases, and 5 bases had no gene match. CDR3 residues: CASSRQGGEKLFF. CDR3 bases: TGTGCCAGCAGCCGACAGGGCGGTGAAAAACTGTTTTTT.

The chain combines TRBV6-2 or TRBV6-3 with TRBJ1-5, with D unclear. V was pared by 2 bases and J by 4 bases, with 9 bases between. This CDR3 is 14 amino acids long. Per germline, CDR1 MNHEY and CDR2 SVGEGT. CDR3 sequence reads: CASSYEARNQPQHF. As DNA, the CDR3 is TGTGCCAGCAGTTACGAGGCAAGGAATCAGCCCCAGCATTTT.

The rearrangement uses TRBV10-2 and TRBJ2-1, with 8 nucleotides matching TRBD2. This CDR3 is 14 amino acids long. J lost 4 bases, V lost 3 bases, and 2 bases had no gene match. The germline V gene has CDR1 WSHSY and CDR2 SAAADI. CDR3 DNA: TGCGCCAGCAGTGACCGGGGGGGGTACAATGAGCAGTTCTTC. The encoded protein is CASSDRGGYNEQFF.

In its sample, this clone was seen once. The genes are TRBV5-1 and TRBJ1-2; 8 nucleotides match TRBD1. CDR1 SGHRS and CDR2 YFSETQ come from the germline V gene. The CDR3 is made up of 14 amino acids. V lost 4 bases, J lost 6 bases, and 8 bases stayed unmatched. CDR3 in amino acids: CASSALTGDNGYTF. CDR3 DNA sequence: TGCGCCAGCAGCGCCTTGACAGGGGACAATGGCTACACCTTC.

The rearrangement uses TRBV2 and TRBJ1-2, with TRBD1 matching over 12 bases. Germline V CDR1 and CDR2: SNHLY, FYNNEI. The CDR3 is 14 residues long. J gave up 5 bases and V 8 bases, and 6 bases lay outside the gene matches. The CDR3 spells CASLPGQGAYGYTF. The CDR3 DNA is TGTGCCAGCTTACCGGGACAGGGGGCTTATGGCTACACCTTC.

This clone was observed a few times. The V and J genes are TRBV28 and TRBJ1-2; D is unclear. In germline, CDR1 is MDHEN, CDR2 SYDVKM. The CDR3 consists of 15 residues. Trimming removed 4 bases from V and 3 bases from J, with 15 bases in between. Here the CDR3 reads CASSSLTGNDYGYTF. The DNA for the CDR3 is TGTGCCAGCAGTTCTTTGACGGGAAATGACTATGGCTACACCTTC.

The genes are TRBV5-1 and TRBJ1-2, with 8 bases identical to TRBD1. CDR1 and CDR2 from the germline V gene are SGHRS and YFSETQ. With 0 bases clipped from V and 8 bases from J, the junction kept 6 bases outside the gene matches. This CDR3 is 14 amino acids long. The CDR3 nucleotides read TGCGCCAGCAGCTTGGATGGACAGGGACAAGGCTACACCTTC. Residues: CASSLDGQGQGYTF. Using reference TRBV5-1 and TRBJ1-2 for the parts outside the CDR3, the full variable domain is KAGVTQTPRYLIKTRGQQVTLSCSPISGHRSVSWYQQTPGQGLQFLFEYFSETQRNKGNFPGRFSGRQFSNSRSEMNVSTLELGDSALYLCASSLDGQGQGYTFGSGTRLTVV.

The gene calls are TRBV5-8 and TRBJ1-2, with D possibly matching TRBD1 (5 bases). Germline V gene lookup returns CDR1 SGHTS and CDR2 YDEGEE. Trimming shortened V by 1 base and J by 6 bases, and 10 bases separated the two germline ends. The CDR3 loop spans 13 amino acids. The CDR3 is CASSLSGRNGYTF. The CDR3 DNA follows: TGTGCCAGCAGCTTGTCAGGGCGAAATGGCTACACCTTC.